Following are 26 T cell receptor beta chains from one sample sequenced in a study of blood T cell repertoires in COVID-19. Only in-frame clones appear in the TCRdb table, and some are missing; sequencing was by immunoSEQ multiplex PCR. The sample contains about 300,000 clones, 80% to 90% of which appear only once. Material: PBMCs or T cells enriched from blood (not recorded which). The receptors derive from a young man who had recovered from COVID-19.

The J gene is TRBJ1-6, the V gene TRBV27; a possible D gene is TRBD1 (5 bases). The V end was cut by 6 bases, the J end by 7 bases, with 22 bases between. CDR3 length: 17 amino acids. Looked up from germline, CDR1 is MNHEY and CDR2 is SMNVEV (reference sequence). CDR3 DNA: TGTGCCAGCAGATCACCGATGGACGGGGGATGGAATTCACCCCTCCACTTT. It codes for CASRSPMDGGWNSPLHF.

This clone appeared a single time. The rearrangement links TRBV24-1 to TRBJ1-5, with no clear D. Germline lookup yields CDR1 KGHDR and CDR2 SFDVKD. The CDR3 spans 14 residues. V lost 3 bases to trimming and J lost 2 bases, with 7 bases between them. In DNA form, the CDR3 reads TGTGCCACCAGTGATACCGGGGGCAATCAGCCCCAGCATTTT. It translates to CATSDTGGNQPQHF.

The genes are TRBV2 and TRBJ2-7, with a weak D call TRBD2 (6 bases). The V gene's germline CDR1 is SNHLY and CDR2 FYNNEI. There are 13 residues in the CDR3. The V gene lost 6 bases and the J gene lost 3 bases, with 12 bases spanning the gap. This CDR3 is CASSPGLNYEQYF. The DNA of the CDR3 is TGTGCCAGCAGCCCGGGACTTAACTACGAGCAGTACTTC.

The chain has TRBV10-2 and TRBJ2-7, with D possibly TRBD1 on 5 matching bases. There are 14 residues in the CDR3. Germline-derived CDR1 and CDR2 are WSHSY and SAAADI. Trimming removed 2 bases from V and 4 bases from J, with 12 bases in between. Here the CDR3 reads CASSEIDSRYEQYF. The CDR3 region has the DNA TGCGCCAGCAGTGAGATCGACAGTCGATACGAGCAGTACTTC.

This clone has just a few counts. The chain joins TRBV10-2 to TRBJ1-1, with D possibly being TRBD1 (5 bases). The CDR3 has 17 amino acids. The germline V gene has CDR1 WSHSY and CDR2 SAAADI. Trimming stripped 6 bases from V and 0 bases from J, with 20 bases between. In nucleotides, the CDR3 is TGCGCCAGCAGGGAAAATGACAGAATCCCCCTGAACACTGAAGCTTTCTTT. Translated: CASRENDRIPLNTEAFF.

The chain joins TRBV5-1 to TRBJ2-3; D is perhaps TRBD1 (6 bases). The CDR3 extends over 15 amino acids. V was shortened by 1 base and J by 1 base, with 10 bases between the two germline ends. Per germline, CDR1 SGHRS and CDR2 YFSETQ. The CDR3 region is CASSLTAGGTDTQYF. The CDR3 bases are TGCGCCAGCAGCTTGACGGCAGGGGGCACAGATACGCAGTATTTT.

The rearrangement joins TRBV6-5 to TRBJ2-3; weak D call: TRBD2 (7 bases). CDR1 is MNHEY, CDR2 SVGAGI, per germline. This CDR3 comprises 14 residues. The ends were cut back, 8 bases at V and 1 base at J, with 13 bases in the middle. As DNA, the CDR3 is TGTGCCAGCCGTACAGGGAGGGGCACAGATACGCAGTATTTT. Protein sequence: CASRTGRGTDTQYF.

This chain joins TRBV5-1 and TRBJ2-5; D is uncertain. The CDR3 runs 14 residues. V gave up 4 bases and J gave up 3 bases, with 13 bases separating them. Germline V gene lookup returns CDR1 SGHRS and CDR2 YFSETQ. The CDR3 nucleotides read TGCGCCAGCAGCCCTACCCCGGGTAAAGAGACCCAGTACTTC. Its translation: CASSPTPGKETQYF.

The V gene is TRBV24-1, the J gene TRBJ2-5, with a possible D match to TRBD2 (6 bases). The CDR3 extends over 15 amino acids. With 5 bases removed from V and 2 bases from J, the gap between germline ends came to 14 bases. Germline assignment: CDR1 KGHDR and CDR2 SFDVKD. The CDR3 DNA follows: TGTGCCACCAGTGTCCTCCGGGGGACTCAAGAGACCCAGTACTTC. Translation: CATSVLRGTQETQYF.

The CDR3 DNA reads TGTGCCAGCAGCTTTCGACTGGAGACTAGCACAGATACGCAGTATTTT. This gives the protein CASSFRLETSTDTQYF. V and J are TRBV21-1 and TRBJ2-3; the DNA was not compared with TRBD2, the D call given in the table. TRBV21-1 is a known pseudogene. The CDR3 covers 16 residues.

The rearrangement links TRBV27 to TRBJ1-1; 8 bases agree with TRBD1. The CDR3 is made up of 15 amino acids. V trimming: 3 bases; J trimming: 10 bases; junction bases outside the gene matches: 13. Germline V gene data show CDR1 as MNHEY and CDR2 as SMNVEV (reference sequence). CDR3 sequence reads: CASSFTMTGAAGAFF. The CDR3 coding sequence is TGTGCCAGCAGTTTTACCATGACAGGGGCCGCGGGAGCTTTCTTT.

The chain carries TRBV18 and TRBJ1-4; D unresolved. Germline V gene lookup returns CDR1 KGHSH and CDR2 LQKENI. The V end was cut by 6 bases, the J end by 6 bases, with 20 bases between. This CDR3 is built from 16 residues. CDR3 sequence (DNA): TGTGCCAGCTCCCTCCGTAAGAGCCTTCGAGATGAAAAACTGTTTTTT. This translates into CASSLRKSLRDEKLFF.

The chain uses TRBV15 and TRBJ1-2; D is undetermined. Trimming pared 8 bases from V and 5 bases from J, leaving 12 bases between. Germline CDR1 LNHNV, CDR2 YYDKDF (reference sequence). The CDR3 extends over 12 amino acids. The CDR3 sequence is CATGLPEYGYTF. The CDR3 bases are TGTGCCACCGGACTGCCTGAGTATGGCTACACCTTC.

The CDR3 sequence is CGSIPDGGGYGYTF. The DNA for the CDR3 is TGTGGGAGCATCCCGGACGGGGGAGGCTATGGCTACACCTTC. The chain uses TRBV2 and TRBJ1-2, with D perhaps matching TRBD1 (5 bases). The germline CDR1 and CDR2 sequences are SNHLY and FYNNEI. The CDR3 spans 14 residues.

This chain links TRBV12-5 with TRBJ1-1; D possibly corresponds to TRBD1 (5 bases). The germline V and J ends were trimmed by 5 bases and 7 bases, with 8 bases remaining between them. CDR3 length: 11 residues. Germline V gene sequence: CDR1 LGHNT, CDR2 FRNRAP. CDR3 sequence reads: CASGDSVEAFF. The DNA for the CDR3 is TGTGCTAGTGGTGACAGCGTTGAAGCTTTCTTT.

The chain links TRBV15 to TRBJ1-5, with 9 bases identical to TRBD1. With V trimmed by 3 bases and J by 4 bases, 4 bases remained unmatched. This CDR3 comprises 15 residues. Per germline, CDR1 LNHNV and CDR2 YYDKDF (reference sequence). The CDR3 DNA follows: TGTGCCACCAGCAGGGATGGACAGGGGAATCAGCCCCAGCATTTT. Residues: CATSRDGQGNQPQHF.

V is TRBV5-1 and J is TRBJ2-1, with D maybe TRBD2 (6 bases). There are 18 residues in the CDR3. V was cut by 3 bases and J by 0 bases, with 19 bases left in between. Germline values: CDR1 SGHRS, CDR2 YFSETQ. The CDR3 sequence: CASSSPEGRASSYNEQFF. DNA for the CDR3: TGCGCCAGCAGCTCCCCGGAGGGAAGGGCGAGCTCCTACAATGAGCAGTTCTTC.

This clone is a singleton in its sample. CDR3 coding DNA: TGTGCCAGCAGCTCTTACGACAGGATCCAGCCCCAGCATTTT. Translating gives CASSSYDRIQPQHF. The chain uses TRBV5-5 and TRBJ1-5; D may be TRBD1 (6 bases). V lost 3 bases to trimming and J lost 7 bases, with 14 bases between them. Per germline, CDR1 SGHKS and CDR2 YYEKEE (reference sequence). The CDR3 is 14 residues long. The whole variable domain, remainder taken from reference TRBV5-5 and TRBJ1-5, is DAGVTQSPTHLIKTRGQQVTLRCSPISGHKSVSWYQQVLGQGPQFIFQYYEKEERGRGNFPDRFSARQFPNYSSELNVNALLLGDSALYLCASSSYDRIQPQHFGDGTRLSIL.

This chain uses TRBV2 with TRBJ1-4; tentatively, D is TRBD1 (6 bases). Deletions cut 6 bases from V and 6 bases from J, with 17 bases between. In germline, CDR1 is SNHLY, CDR2 FYNNEI. The CDR3 is 15 amino acids. CDR3 residues: CASRRQVVLDEKLFF. The CDR3 coding sequence is TGTGCCAGCAGGAGACAGGTGGTGTTGGATGAAAAACTGTTTTTT.

The CDR3: CASSLAGINSPLHF. CDR3 coding DNA: TGTGCCAGCAGCCTAGCCGGGATCAATTCACCCCTCCACTTT. The V gene is TRBV5-5, the J gene TRBJ1-6, with D hard to call. The germline CDR1 and CDR2 sequences are SGHKS and YYEKEE (reference sequence). Trimming stripped 4 bases from V and 7 bases from J, with 12 bases between. The CDR3 spans 14 residues.

The rearrangement links TRBV29-1 to TRBJ2-7, with TRBD1 identical over 7 bases. V lost 4 bases and J lost 3; bases outside the gene matches: 9. Germline CDR1 reads SQVTM; CDR2 reads ANQGSEA. CDR3 length equals 14 residues. CDR3 sequence reads: CSVVPSGTDYEQYF. DNA of the CDR3: TGCAGCGTTGTCCCCTCCGGGACAGACTACGAGCAGTACTTC.

This chain connects TRBV7-9 to TRBJ1-2, with TRBD1 as a possible D gene (6 bases). This CDR3 is 15 amino acids long. V was cut by 1 base and J by 6 bases, with 15 bases left in between. CDR1 and CDR2 (germline): SEHNR, FQNEAQ (reference sequence). The CDR3 here is CASSLEGGGIDGYTF. CDR3 coding DNA: TGTGCCAGCAGCTTAGAAGGGGGGGGCATCGATGGCTACACCTTC.

The rearrangement joins TRBV6-1 to TRBJ1-1, with 9 bases fitting TRBD1. After removal of 3 bases from V and 5 bases from J, the junction contained 7 bases not matched to a gene. The germline gives CDR1 MNHNS, CDR2 SASEGT. This CDR3 is 15 amino acids long. The chain's CDR3 is CASSESTGGRTEAFF. Written as DNA, the CDR3 is TGTGCCAGCAGTGAGTCGACAGGGGGAAGAACTGAAGCTTTCTTT.

V is TRBV7-8 and J is TRBJ2-3, with 7 bases identical to TRBD2. Germline CDR1 reads SGHVS; CDR2 reads FQNEAQ. J gave up 2 bases and V 5 bases, and 4 bases lay outside the gene matches. The CDR3 totals 14 residues. The CDR3 region is CASSLTSNTDTQYF. The CDR3 region has the DNA TGTGCCAGCAGCCTGACTAGCAACACAGATACGCAGTATTTT.

This chain connects TRBV9 to TRBJ2-1; 8 bases align to TRBD2. There are 14 residues in the CDR3. The ends lost 3 bases at V and 8 bases at J; junction bases unmatched: 7. Per germline, CDR1 SGDLS and CDR2 YYNGEE. CDR3 in amino acids: CASSAQRERDEQFF. In DNA form, the CDR3 reads TGTGCCAGCAGCGCACAGCGGGAGAGGGATGAGCAGTTCTTC.

The CDR3 reads CASSLTRLNQPQHF. DNA for the CDR3: TGTGCCAGCAGCTTAACCCGACTAAATCAGCCCCAGCATTTT. The chain uses TRBV7-2 and TRBJ1-5; D is unclear. Germline-derived CDR1 and CDR2 are SGHTA and FQGNSA. The V gene lost 2 bases and the J gene lost 4 bases, with 9 bases spanning the gap. The CDR3 totals 14 residues.